A single sample is the source of the 8 T cell receptor beta chains below, sequenced in a study of technical replicates of blood from a handful of donors. Here immunoSEQ multiplex PCR was the method, and the copy in TCRdb shows in-frame clones only, minus some. Among over 75,000 clones listed, almost 96% were seen once. The sample was T cells isolated from PBMCs. These receptors were collected from a human donor in good health.

The rearrangement uses TRBV2 and TRBJ1-5; 7 positions match TRBD1. This CDR3 has 14 amino acids. Germline CDR1 is SNHLY and CDR2 is FYNNEI. V shed 8 bases and J 0 bases; nucleotides not matched to a gene: 4. Here the CDR3 reads CASLGQYSNQPQHF. The CDR3 coding sequence is TGTGCCAGCTTGGGACAGTATAGCAATCAGCCCCAGCATTTT.

This chain links TRBV11-2 with TRBJ2-5; tentative D call: TRBD1 (6 bases). V dropped 5 bases and J dropped 0 bases, with 13 bases sitting between them. This CDR3 is 15 amino acids long. CDR1 and CDR2 from the germline V gene are SGHAT and FQNNGV. DNA of the CDR3: TGTGCCAGCAGCGCAGGGGACCTATACCAAGAGACCCAGTACTTC. This encodes CASSAGDLYQETQYF.

This sequence joins TRBV15 and TRBJ2-5; 13 bases line up with TRBD2. Trimming at V came to 1 base and at J to 5 bases, leaving 7 bases not matched to a gene. This CDR3 region has 17 residues. The germline V gene encodes CDR1 LNHNV and CDR2 YYDKDF (reference sequence). As DNA, the CDR3 is TGTGCCACCAGCAGAGGACGGACTAGCGGGAGTAGTGAGACCCAGTACTTC. Translated, it gives CATSRGRTSGSSETQYF.

The V call is TRBV7-2, the J call TRBJ2-2; 7 positions match TRBD2. The CDR3 consists of 16 residues. Germline-derived CDR1 and CDR2 are SGHTA and FQGNSA. V lost 4 bases to trimming and J lost 6 bases; unmatched junction nucleotides: 11. The CDR3 bases are TGTGCCAGCAGCTCGTGGGGCCGGGAGGTCGCCGGGGAGCTGTTTTTT. Translating gives CASSSWGREVAGELFF.

The J gene is TRBJ1-4, the V gene TRBV14, with TRBD1 identical over 8 bases. There are 15 residues in the CDR3. Germline trimming cut 4 bases from V and 8 bases from J; bases unmatched to any gene: 9. Germline V gene data show CDR1 as SGHDN and CDR2 as FVKESK. CDR3 in DNA: TGTGCCAGCAGCCCGAGGACAGGGATAGGCGAAAAACTGTTTTTT. Translated, it gives CASSPRTGIGEKLFF. The full variable domain, completed using reference TRBV14 and TRBJ1-4, is EAGVTQFPSHSVIEKGQTVTLRCDPISGHDNLYWYRRVMGKEIKFLLHFVKESKQDESGMPNNRFLAERTGGTYSTLKVQPAELEDSGVYFCASSPRTGIGEKLFFGSGTQLSVL.

This chain joins TRBV28 and TRBJ2-7, with D perhaps TRBD2 (5 bases). From germline, CDR1 is MDHEN and CDR2 SYDVKM. V lost 3 bases and J lost 5, with 14 bases in between. The CDR3 runs 14 residues. The CDR3 nucleotides read TGTGCCAGCAGTTTCCGGCGGGCATCAAACGAGCAGTACTTC. This gives the protein CASSFRRASNEQYF.

The chain links TRBV27 to TRBJ2-1; 10 nucleotides line up with TRBD2. This CDR3 has 14 amino acids. Germline CDR1 MNHEY, CDR2 SMNVEV (reference sequence). With 6 bases clipped from V and 6 bases from J, the junction kept 5 bases outside the gene matches. CDR3 bases: TGTGCCAGCAGGGTAGCGGGAGGCGGCAATGAGCAGTTCTTC. Translation: CASRVAGGGNEQFF.

The genes are TRBV9 and TRBJ2-1; TRBD2 is a possible D gene (6 bases). Germline V gene sequence: CDR1 SGDLS, CDR2 YYNGEE. The CDR3 sequence is 13 residues long. Trimming left V 0 bases short and J 12 bases short, with 13 bases between. The CDR3 region is CASSVVSGSVQFF. Here the CDR3 DNA reads TGTGCCAGCAGCGTAGTCAGCGGGTCTGTGCAGTTCTTC. The full variable domain, its missing parts supplied by reference TRBV9 and TRBJ2-1, is DSGVTQTPKHLITATGQRVTLRCSPRSGDLSVYWYQQSLDQGLQFLIQYYNGEERAKGNILERFSAQQFPDLHSELNLSSLELGDSALYFCASSVVSGSVQFFGPGTRLTVL.